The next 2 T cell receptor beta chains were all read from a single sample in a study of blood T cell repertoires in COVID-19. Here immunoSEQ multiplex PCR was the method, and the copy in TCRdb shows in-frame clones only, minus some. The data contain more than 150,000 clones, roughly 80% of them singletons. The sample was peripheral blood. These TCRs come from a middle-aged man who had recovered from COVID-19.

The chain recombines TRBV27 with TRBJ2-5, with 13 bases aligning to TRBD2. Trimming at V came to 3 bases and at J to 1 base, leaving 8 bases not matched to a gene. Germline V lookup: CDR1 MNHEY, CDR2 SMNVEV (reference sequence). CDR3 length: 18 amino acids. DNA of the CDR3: TGTGCCAGCAGTTTTGGACTAGCGGGAGCCGGGGCCCAAGAGACCCAGTACTTC. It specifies CASSFGLAGAGAQETQYF.

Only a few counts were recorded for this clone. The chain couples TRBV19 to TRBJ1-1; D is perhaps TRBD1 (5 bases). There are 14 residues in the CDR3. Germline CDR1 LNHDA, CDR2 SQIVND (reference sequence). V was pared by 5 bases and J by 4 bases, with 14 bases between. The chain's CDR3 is CASSSAGPSTEAFF. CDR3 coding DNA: TGTGCCAGTAGTTCCGCGGGACCATCCACTGAAGCTTTCTTT.